One sample yielded the 8 T cell receptor beta chains listed below, sequenced in a study of T cells in placental villitis. The libraries were made with immunoSEQ v4. Clones were sequenced by immunoSEQ multiplex PCR, and TCRdb holds only the in-frame ones, with some missing. The sample has around 3,000 clones, roughly 70% seen once. The sequencing sample was made of placental tissue containing maternal and fetal cells. The receptors shown here come from a human patient with infectious villitis; the placental T cells may come from both mother and fetus.

This chain links TRBV5-1 with TRBJ2-3; 8 positions agree with TRBD2. This CDR3 spans 17 amino acids. J was trimmed by 2 bases and V by 0 bases; bases with no gene match: 8. CDR1 and CDR2 from the germline V gene are SGHRS and YFSETQ. In nucleotides, the CDR3 is TGCGCCAGCAGCTTGGGAACAACTAGCGGAAACACAGATACGCAGTATTTT. Protein product: CASSLGTTSGNTDTQYF.

This clone was seen a handful of times. Written as DNA, the CDR3 is TGTGCCAGCAGGGTAAAACAGGGGGCCGCACTAGCAACTAATGAAAAACTGTTTTTT. Amino acids: CASRVKQGAALATNEKLFF. V usage is TRBV2 and J usage is TRBJ1-4, with TRBD1 matching 9 bases. J gave up 0 bases and V 6 bases, and 14 bases lay outside the gene matches. In germline, CDR1 is SNHLY, CDR2 FYNNEI. This CDR3 contains 19 residues.

Points on this clone: An end of the junction differs from the germline gene, which may be a read error. The V call is TRBV10-1, the J call TRBJ2-2; D remains ambiguous. The germline V gene has CDR1 WNHNN and CDR2 SYGVQD (reference sequence). This CDR3 has 12 amino acids. CDR3 DNA sequence: TGCGCCAACAGTGAGGACACCGGGGAGCTGTTTTTT. It yields the protein CANSEDTGELFF.

V is TRBV7-9 and J is TRBJ1-2; tentative D call: TRBD1 (5 bases). The germline gives CDR1 SEHNR, CDR2 FQNEAQ (reference sequence). The CDR3 length is 16 residues. Deletions cut 5 bases from V and 0 bases from J, with 16 bases between. The CDR3 protein is CASSQQAGVANYGYTF. In DNA form, the CDR3 reads TGTGCCAGCAGCCAACAGGCGGGGGTTGCTAACTATGGCTACACCTTC.

J is TRBJ2-1 and V is TRBV9; possibly TRBD2 for D (6 bases). Looked up from germline, CDR1 is SGDLS and CDR2 is YYNGEE. Between the trimmed V and J ends, which lost 0 bases and 0 bases, there was a span of 10 bases. This CDR3 comprises 16 residues. CDR3 DNA sequence: TGTGCCAGCAGCGTAGCGGCGGGACGCTCCTACAATGAGCAGTTCTTC. This translates into CASSVAAGRSYNEQFF. Full variable domain (remainder filled in from reference TRBV9 and TRBJ2-1): DSGVTQTPKHLITATGQRVTLRCSPRSGDLSVYWYQQSLDQGLQFLIQYYNGEERAKGNILERFSAQQFPDLHSELNLSSLELGDSALYFCASSVAAGRSYNEQFFGPGTRLTVL.

This clone was detected once. The chain carries TRBV10-3 and TRBJ1-2; no reliable D call. From germline, CDR1 is ENHRY and CDR2 SYGVKD. Trimming cost V 10 bases and J 5 bases, with 17 bases left between them. This CDR3 is built from 13 residues. CDR3: CATPEASGYGYTF. The CDR3 region has the DNA TGTGCCACCCCGGAGGCATCCGGATATGGCTACACCTTC.

Regarding this clone: Compared with germline, one end of the junction differs, possibly owing to a read error. The CDR3 DNA sequence: TGCAGCGTTGACAGGAACACTGAAACTTTCTTT. Protein product: CSVDRNTETFF. The V call is TRBV29-1, the J call TRBJ1-1; D is unclear. Germline V CDR1 and CDR2: SQVTM, ANQGSEA. The CDR3 runs 11 residues.

The rearrangement links TRBV2 to TRBJ2-7; D unclear. The V gene's germline CDR1 is SNHLY and CDR2 FYNNEI. Trimming left V 2 bases short and J 6 bases short, with 17 bases between. This CDR3 spans 15 amino acids. CDR3 region: CASSEIIVKTGEQYF. In nucleotides, the CDR3 is TGTGCCAGCAGTGAAATAATAGTGAAAACGGGCGAGCAGTACTTC.